This T cell receptor (beta chain) was documented in a study of cytomegalovirus exposure and HLA in healthy donors. Study results and limitations: A previous analysis found most TCR beta V segments productive roughly 90% or roughly 30% of the time. Cytomegalovirus association was listed for approximately 150 TCR beta chains. As was reported, the classifier diagnosed cytomegalovirus status with high specificity and sensitivity.

Germline loops: CDR1 MNHEY, CDR2 SVGAGI. With V trimmed by 3 bases and J by 1 base, 9 bases remained unmatched. The CDR3 contains 16 residues. Details on this clone: Its matching antigen is unknown.

This PCR relied on a set of 60 Vbeta primers and 13 Jbeta primers. The assay was immunoSEQ multiplex PCR, and TCRdb's table has in-frame clones only and misses some. This sample carries 110,000 to 150,000 clones, 78% of them seen once, and the ten largest clones take roughly 2.8%. The clonotype originates from a male donor in good health and CMV-seronegative. The chain is built from TRBV6-5 and TRBJ2-7, with 7 bases matching TRBD2. The sample consisted of PBMCs. The CDR3, as DNA: TGTGCCAGCAGTTATGGAGTAGCGGGCCTTTCCTACGAGCAGTACTTC. It yields the protein CASSYGVAGLSYEQYF.